This note documents a single T cell receptor (beta chain) sequence. The sample carries other DNA sequences with the same CDR3. This sample is part of a study of shared clonotypes between healthy human individuals. Genomic DNA of each subset was evenly split across several immunoSEQ plates. The method was immunoSEQ multiplex PCR; TCRdb's version includes in-frame clones alone and lacks a portion of them. Of hundreds of thousands of clones detected, about 74% appear once; the ten largest clones hold around 12%. The sample was PBMCs. The clonotype was recovered from a woman between 40 and 50 years old in good health. Some clones in this sample may be carry-over from other donors' samples.

DNA for the CDR3: TGTGCCAGCAGCCAGGGACGGTATGGCTACACCTTC. This sequence encodes CASSQGRYGYTF. The chain uses TRBV28 and TRBJ1-2; possible D gene TRBD1, 5 bases. V was shortened by 6 bases and J by 5 bases, with 10 bases between the two germline ends. Germline assignment: CDR1 MDHEN and CDR2 SYDVKM. The CDR3 contains 12 residues.